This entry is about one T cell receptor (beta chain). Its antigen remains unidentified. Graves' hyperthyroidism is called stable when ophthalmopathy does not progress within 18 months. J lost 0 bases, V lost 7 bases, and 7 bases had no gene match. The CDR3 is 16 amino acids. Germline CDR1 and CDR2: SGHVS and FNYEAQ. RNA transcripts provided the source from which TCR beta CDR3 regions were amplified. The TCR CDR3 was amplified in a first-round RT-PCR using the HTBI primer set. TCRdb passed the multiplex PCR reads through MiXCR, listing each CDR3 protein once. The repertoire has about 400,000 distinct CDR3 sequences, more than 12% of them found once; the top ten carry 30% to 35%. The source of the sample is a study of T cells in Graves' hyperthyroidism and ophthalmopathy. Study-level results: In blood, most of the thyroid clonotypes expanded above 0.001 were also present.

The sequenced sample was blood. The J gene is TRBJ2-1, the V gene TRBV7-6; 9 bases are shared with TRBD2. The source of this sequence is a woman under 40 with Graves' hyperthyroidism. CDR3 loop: CASNIGSGSSYNEQFF. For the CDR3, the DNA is TGTGCCAGCAACATCGGTAGCGGGAGCTCCTACAATGAGCAGTTCTTC.